This T cell receptor beta chain was obtained from a study of cytomegalovirus exposure and HLA in healthy donors. Study details: The same platform used for the roughly 650 first-cohort repertoires was also used for the 95 to 150 validation repertoires, as a later analysis reported. Whole-study findings and limits: Cytomegalovirus association was assigned to 150 to 200 TCR beta chains. Despite most TCR sequences being rare, some public TCRs occurred in many donors.

Data came from immunoSEQ multiplex PCR; TCRdb stores just in-frame clones and leaves some out. The sample carries more than 250,000 clones, about 92% recorded once. From the 120-subject validation cohort, which was separate from the roughly 700-subject first cohort, the donors were drawn. About this clone itself: What it binds is not known.

The CDR3 runs to 14 residues. With 2 bases clipped from V and 2 bases from J, the junction kept 0 bases outside the gene matches. Germline assignment: CDR1 MNHEY and CDR2 SVGAGI. This clonotype was sampled from a woman aged 30 to 39 in good health and CMV-seronegative. Sequenced sample: PBMCs. The genes are TRBV6-5 and TRBJ2-7, with 10 nucleotides matching TRBD1. The CDR3 coding sequence is TGTGCCAGCAGTTACGACAGGGGGCCCTACGAGCAGTACTTC. Amino acid sequence: CASSYDRGPYEQYF.